This T cell receptor beta chain is from a study of T-cell reconstitution after alpha-beta-depleted transplantation in children. Construction of the TCRbeta library involved unique molecular identifiers. TCRdb independently ran MiXCR on the PCR reads; one entry per CDR3 protein. The profile shows roughly 590,000 distinct CDR3 sequences, over 15% of them singletons. This clonotype was observed many times. The CDR3 is 15 amino acids. Germline values: CDR1 DFQATT, CDR2 SNEGSKA (reference sequence). The V and J ends lost 4 bases and 2 bases, in that order; junction bases with no gene match: 7. Here the sequenced sample was PBMCs from the stem cell graft donor, taken from the stem cell graft. The TCR sequence derives from a human donor who donated a stem cell graft to a child with acute myeloid leukemia. This sequence joins TRBV20-1 and TRBJ1-2; 10 positions agree with TRBD1. The CDR3, as DNA: TGCAGTGCTACCGGGACAGGGGCCTCAAACTATGGCTACACCTTC. This encodes CSATGTGASNYGYTF.